The 28 T cell receptor beta chains below all came from one sample that was sequenced in a study of blood T cell repertoires in COVID-19. The data were produced by immunoSEQ multiplex PCR, yet TCRdb's version contains in-frame clones alone and is incomplete. This table holds tens of thousands of clones, 89% found once. Specimen: peripheral blood. Receptors originate from a man aged 50 to 60 with COVID-19, enrolled during active disease.

V usage is TRBV29-1 and J usage is TRBJ1-2, with D unresolved. V was cut by 7 bases and J by 6 bases, with 12 bases left in between. This CDR3 region has 11 residues. Germline loops: CDR1 SQVTM, CDR2 ANQGSEA. The CDR3 DNA reads as TGCAGCGCGACTCATTCGGATGGCTACACCTTC. Translation gives CSATHSDGYTF.

V is TRBV6-7 and J is TRBJ1-1; TRBD1 matches at 9 bases. TRBV6-7 carries the ORF label, with uncertain function. The CDR3 extends over 20 amino acids. The V gene end was trimmed by 10 bases and the J gene end by 2 bases; junction bases not matched to a gene: 26. The CDR3 sequence is CATQYSGQGRGSARNTEAFF. CDR3 sequence (DNA): TGTGCCACCCAATATTCGGGACAGGGCCGAGGAAGTGCACGAAACACTGAAGCTTTCTTT.

V is TRBV4-2 and J is TRBJ1-2; possible D gene TRBD1, 6 bases. The CDR3 contains 16 residues. CDR1 is LGHNA and CDR2 is YNFKEQ in the germline V gene. The V end lost 0 bases, the J end lost 5 bases, and 16 bases lay between the germline ends. CDR3 DNA sequence: TGTGCCAGCAGCCAAGAAGATCAGGGGCGAGGGTATGGCTACACCTTC. As protein: CASSQEDQGRGYGYTF.

The J gene is TRBJ1-1, the V gene TRBV10-1; a possible D gene is TRBD1 (6 bases). Germline CDR1 WNHNN, CDR2 SYGVQD (reference sequence). The CDR3 is made up of 12 amino acids. V lost 8 bases to trimming and J lost 1 base, with 8 bases between them. CDR3: CASSDRNTEAFF. The CDR3 nucleotides read TGCGCCAGCTCGGACAGGAACACTGAAGCTTTCTTT.

This clone is a singleton in its sample. The chain employs TRBV25-1 and TRBJ2-2; 7 positions agree with TRBD1. CDR3 length equals 16 residues. The junction had 9 bases not matched to a gene; V was cut back by 3 bases and J by 5 bases. Germline CDR1 and CDR2: MGHDK and SYGVNS. The CDR3 region is CASSDTRQGWTGELFF. The DNA of the CDR3 is TGTGCCAGCAGTGATACTCGACAGGGTTGGACCGGGGAGCTGTTTTTT.

The V call is TRBV4-3, the J call TRBJ2-7, with D perhaps TRBD1 (6 bases). Per germline, CDR1 LGHNA and CDR2 YSLEER. Trimming shortened V by 4 bases and J by 0 bases, and 13 bases separated the two germline ends. There are 15 residues in the CDR3. The CDR3 DNA is TGCGCCAGCAGCCCCCACAGGGTTGGCTCCTACGAGCAGTACTTC. It codes for CASSPHRVGSYEQYF.

This clone occurred a few times. CDR3 nucleotides: TGTGCCAGCAGCTTAGGGAGCTCCTATAATTCACCCCTCCACTTT. Translation gives CASSLGSSYNSPLHF. J is TRBJ1-6 and V is TRBV11-2; D is unclear. Germline CDR1 and CDR2: SGHAT and FQNNGV. The length of the CDR3 is 15 residues. Trimming removed 1 base from V and 0 bases from J, with 4 bases in between.

V is TRBV7-8 and J is TRBJ2-7, with D maybe TRBD2 (5 bases). V was trimmed by 5 bases and J by 3 bases, leaving 11 bases between them. Germline V gives CDR1 SGHVS, CDR2 FQNEAQ. This CDR3 region has 13 residues. The CDR3 here is CASSLPAGYEQYF. The DNA for the CDR3 is TGTGCCAGCAGCCTCCCGGCGGGCTACGAGCAGTACTTC.

V is TRBV5-1 and J is TRBJ1-3; the match to TRBD1 covers 8 bases. CDR1 is SGHRS, CDR2 YFSETQ, per germline. The length of the CDR3 is 16 residues. The ends lost 7 bases at V and 3 bases at J; junction bases unmatched: 12. The CDR3 region has the DNA TGCGCCAGCTCCCCACAGGGGGGGGATTATGGAAACACCATATATTTT. Protein product: CASSPQGGDYGNTIYF.

The V gene is TRBV4-1, the J gene TRBJ1-4; 9 bases line up with TRBD1. V gave up 0 bases and J gave up 1 base; unmatched junction bases: 18. Germline V gene data show CDR1 as MGHRA and CDR2 as YSYEKL. The CDR3 has 22 residues. CDR3 sequence: CASSQDPSDRGVGVGTNEKLFF. CDR3 nucleotides: TGCGCCAGCAGCCAAGACCCTTCAGACAGGGGGGTTGGGGTTGGAACTAATGAAAAACTGTTTTTT.

The chain couples TRBV6-5 to TRBJ1-5; the D is unclear. Germline CDR1 MNHEY, CDR2 SVGAGI. This CDR3 region has 13 residues. Deletions cut 6 bases from V and 5 bases from J, with 11 bases between. CDR3 protein: CASRGPLDQPQHF. CDR3 nucleotide sequence: TGTGCCAGCAGGGGCCCCTTGGATCAGCCCCAGCATTTT.

This chain links TRBV28 with TRBJ1-2; a weak D match, TRBD1 (5 bases). CDR1 and CDR2 (germline): MDHEN, SYDVKM. The CDR3 length is 12 residues. V was clipped by 3 bases and J by 7 bases, with 9 bases between them. Here the CDR3 reads CASSFARAGYTF. The CDR3 region has the DNA TGTGCCAGCAGTTTTGCCAGGGCTGGCTACACCTTC.

The chain recombines TRBV11-1 with TRBJ2-1; 9 nucleotides line up with TRBD2. With V trimmed by 1 base and J by 3 bases, 4 bases remained unmatched. Looked up from germline, CDR1 is SGHAT and CDR2 is FQDESV (reference sequence). CDR3 size: 16 residues. This CDR3 reads CASSLERGDLYNEQFF. The CDR3 nucleotides read TGTGCCAGCAGCTTAGAGCGGGGGGACCTCTACAATGAGCAGTTCTTC.

DNA for the CDR3: TGTGCCAGCAGAATGACAGGGAACTATGGCTACACCTTC. Translated: CASRMTGNYGYTF. J is TRBJ1-2 and V is TRBV6-5; 7 bases line up with TRBD1. This CDR3 contains 13 residues. The J segment lost 2 bases and the V segment lost 6 bases, leaving 3 bases of the junction unmatched. Per germline, CDR1 MNHEY and CDR2 SVGAGI.

The chain is built from TRBV11-2 and TRBJ2-3; D is uncertain. The CDR3 is 16 residues long. Germline V gene lookup returns CDR1 SGHAT and CDR2 FQNNGV. V lost 0 bases and J 1 base, leaving 11 bases between the germline ends. The CDR3 DNA reads TGTGCCAGCAGCTTAGAACAATTTGGTGGCACAGATACGCAGTATTTT. Its translation: CASSLEQFGGTDTQYF.

This sequence joins TRBV6-2 or TRBV6-3 and TRBJ2-7, with 10 nucleotides matching TRBD1. This CDR3 has 15 residues. The V segment lost 2 bases and the J segment 3 bases; nucleotides outside the gene matches: 4. Looked up from germline, CDR1 is MNHEY and CDR2 is SVGEGT. The CDR3 region is CASSYGTGVNYEQYF. The CDR3 DNA is TGTGCCAGCAGTTACGGGACAGGGGTTAACTACGAGCAGTACTTC.

V is TRBV6-2 or TRBV6-3 and J is TRBJ2-5; maybe TRBD1 (6 bases). The CDR3 contains 14 residues. Trimming stripped 2 bases from V and 1 base from J, with 8 bases between. Germline V CDR1 and CDR2: MNHEY, SVGEGT. The CDR3 spells CASSYPDSQETQYF. The CDR3 DNA is TGTGCCAGCAGTTACCCGGACAGCCAAGAGACCCAGTACTTC.

This clone was recorded once. CDR3 protein: CASSLTRGGGGELFF. For the CDR3, the DNA is TGTGCCAGCAGCTTAACCCGCGGGGGAGGCGGGGAGCTGTTTTTT. The chain links TRBV13 to TRBJ2-2; 7 nucleotides align to TRBD2. This CDR3 has 15 residues. The germline V gene encodes CDR1 PRHDT and CDR2 FYEKMQ (reference sequence). Trimming removed 2 bases from V and 7 bases from J; junction bases left unmatched: 7.

The CDR3 DNA follows: TGTGCCAGCAGCCAAGATCACGGGTCACCCCTCCACTTT. It translates to CASSQDHGSPLHF. The V call is TRBV3-1 (or the pseudogene TRBV3-2), the J call TRBJ1-6; no clear D. V lost 0 bases and J lost 10, with 7 bases in between. This CDR3 is 13 amino acids long. Germline V gives CDR1 LGHDT, CDR2 YNNKEL (reference sequence).

This sequence joins TRBV10-3 and TRBJ2-5; 8 nucleotides line up with TRBD2. V lost 3 bases and J lost 2; bases outside the gene matches: 8. The germline gives CDR1 ENHRY, CDR2 SYGVKD. The CDR3 totals 16 residues. CDR3 sequence reads: CAISEGSGGIQETQYF. CDR3 DNA sequence: TGTGCCATCAGTGAAGGAAGCGGGGGAATACAAGAGACCCAGTACTTC.

The chain combines TRBV30 with TRBJ1-5, with TRBD1 as a possible D gene (5 bases). CDR1 and CDR2 (germline): GTSNPN, SVGIG (reference sequence). V was trimmed by 0 bases and J by 4 bases, leaving 10 bases between them. The CDR3 length is 14 residues. This CDR3 reads CAWSVAGGNQPQHF. The CDR3 region has the DNA TGTGCCTGGAGTGTTGCTGGGGGGAATCAGCCCCAGCATTTT.

The CDR3 region is CASSSTGGETQYF. The CDR3 DNA is TGTGCCAGCAGCTCGACAGGGGGAGAGACCCAGTACTTC. V usage is TRBV5-6 and J usage is TRBJ2-5; TRBD1 matches 9 bases. The CDR3 totals 13 residues. Germline CDR1 reads SGHDT; CDR2 reads YYEEEE. V gave up 3 bases and J gave up 4 bases; unmatched junction bases: 1. The full variable domain, in which reference TRBV5-6 and TRBJ2-5 provide the parts outside the CDR3, is DAGVTQSPTHLIKTRGQQVTLRCSPKSGHDTVSWYQQALGQGPQFIFQYYEEEERQRGNFPDRFSGHQFPNYSSELNVNALLLGDSALYLCASSSTGGETQYFGPGTRLLVL.

This sequence joins TRBV14 and TRBJ1-1; 8 bases align to TRBD1. The germline gives CDR1 SGHDN, CDR2 FVKESK. V lost 3 bases, J lost 1 base, and 7 bases stayed unmatched. The CDR3 covers 16 residues. CDR3 DNA: TGTGCCAGCAGCCACAGGGGGCTAGTTGGGAACACTGAAGCTTTCTTT. Its translation: CASSHRGLVGNTEAFF.

This sequence joins TRBV27 and TRBJ1-4; 7 bases are a match to TRBD1. This CDR3 is 16 amino acids long. Germline V CDR1 and CDR2: MNHEY, SMNVEV (reference sequence). V lost 2 bases, J lost 8 bases, and 11 bases stayed unmatched. The CDR3 reads CASSLRSTGTSEKLFF. The CDR3 nucleotides read TGTGCCAGCAGTTTACGCTCGACAGGGACTTCCGAAAAACTGTTTTTT.

The rearrangement links TRBV5-4 to TRBJ2-7; perhaps TRBD1 as D (6 bases). Trimming took 4 bases from V and 4 from J, leaving 15 bases between them. The CDR3 is made up of 14 amino acids. Germline V gene data show CDR1 as SGHNT and CDR2 as YYREEE (reference sequence). CDR3 in amino acids: CASSQKTGSYEQYF. The DNA for the CDR3 is TGTGCCAGCAGCCAAAAGACAGGATCTTACGAGCAGTACTTC.

The chain uses TRBV4-1 and TRBJ1-2; D not certain. The CDR3 has 17 amino acids. CDR1 is MGHRA, CDR2 YSYEKL, per germline. Between the trimmed V and J ends, which lost 0 bases and 0 bases, there was a span of 14 bases. The CDR3 here is CASSQDAGAATNYGYTF. The CDR3 nucleotides are TGCGCCAGCAGCCAAGATGCGGGAGCCGCCACTAACTATGGCTACACCTTC.

This rearrangement joins TRBV7-8 to TRBJ2-7, with 8 nucleotides matching TRBD1. This CDR3 comprises 15 residues. Germline CDR1 is SGHVS and CDR2 is FQNEAQ. Trimming at V came to 5 bases and at J to 5 bases, leaving 11 bases not matched to a gene. CDR3 residues: CASSRTDRALHEQYF. Here the CDR3 DNA reads TGTGCCAGCAGCCGGACGGACAGGGCCCTCCACGAGCAGTACTTC.

This chain joins TRBV4-3 and TRBJ1-6; D may be TRBD1 (6 bases). The V gene's germline CDR1 is LGHNA and CDR2 YSLEER. This CDR3 comprises 17 residues. V was trimmed by 0 bases and J by 6 bases, leaving 15 bases between them. In nucleotides, the CDR3 is TGCGCCAGCAGCCAAGATCGTGGGGGCGCGGGTAATTCACCCCTCCACTTT. It yields the protein CASSQDRGGAGNSPLHF.